The clone carrying this TCR beta chain was seen just once. This entry comes from a study of PD-L1 blockade in urothelial cancer. About the research overall: Blood analysis occurred 3 weeks (second dose) and 6 weeks after treatment start. Blood-derived samples held a median roughly 140,000 T cells.

The CDR3 runs to 13 residues. From germline, CDR1 is MNHEY and CDR2 SVGAGI. Unmatched junction bases numbered 5, after V lost 9 bases and J lost 3 bases. Time point given: pretreatment peripheral blood. Diagnoses among patients were locally advanced or metastatic urothelial carcinoma. Each patient gave between 1 and 8 samples, pretreatment and on-treatment. Libraries were prepared by immunoSEQ multiplex PCR; TCRdb keeps only in-frame clonotypes and omits some of them. The sample yields 85,000 to 100,000 clones, about nine tenths seen once. The genes are TRBV6-5 and TRBJ2-7; 10 nucleotides agree with TRBD1. The material was PBMCs, obtained around atezolizumab (anti-PD-L1) treatment. The TCR comes from a man aged 60-69 years with urothelial cancer. For the CDR3, the DNA is TGTGCCAGTCGCGGGACAGGGGTCTACGAGCAGTACTTC. Residues: CASRGTGVYEQYF.